This T cell receptor (beta chain) was sequenced in a study of blood T cell repertoires in COVID-19. Deletions cut 10 bases from V and 0 bases from J, with 16 bases between. This CDR3 spans 15 amino acids. Germline V lookup: CDR1 SNHLY, CDR2 FYNNEI. The data were produced by immunoSEQ multiplex PCR, yet TCRdb's version contains in-frame clones alone and is incomplete. Counted here are some 250,000 clones, roughly 90% occurring once; the ten biggest clones make up more than 6%. The chain links TRBV2 to TRBJ2-4, with D possibly being TRBD1 (5 bases). Sequenced input: peripheral blood. The TCR was taken from a man between 60 and 70 years old who had recovered from COVID-19. CDR3 in DNA: TGTGCCACATCCAGGGATCCCTTAGCCAAAAACATTCAGTACTTC. This translates into CATSRDPLAKNIQYF.